The 21 T cell receptor beta chains presented below share a single source sample, sequenced in a study of long-term antiretroviral therapy in people with HIV. Version v3.0 of the immunoSEQ assay ran at survey level. Generated by immunoSEQ multiplex PCR, the TCRdb table keeps only in-frame clones and is missing some. The data contain about 19,000 clones, 84% of them singletons. The input for sequencing was unsorted PBMCs, taken 0.9 years after starting antiretroviral therapy. Every receptor here comes from a man in his late teens or twenties with HIV.

The V and J genes are TRBV12-5 and TRBJ1-5; tentatively, D is TRBD1 (5 bases). Between the trimmed V and J ends, which lost 1 base and 6 bases, there was a span of 13 bases. The germline CDR1 and CDR2 sequences are LGHNT and FRNRAP. The length of the CDR3 is 15 residues. Here the CDR3 DNA reads TGTGCTAGTGGTTTGGATCCGCCAGGGTTTCAGCCCCAGCATTTT. Protein: CASGLDPPGFQPQHF.

The rearrangement joins TRBV7-9 to TRBJ1-4, with no clear D. The CDR3 is 13 residues long. The V end lost 5 bases, the J end lost 6 bases, and 10 bases lay between the germline ends. CDR1 SEHNR and CDR2 FQNEAQ come from the germline V gene (reference sequence). CDR3 DNA: TGTGCCAGCAGCGAGGGTGATGATGAAAAACTGTTTTTT. Protein sequence: CASSEGDDEKLFF.

The chain employs TRBV5-4 and TRBJ2-3, with a weak D call TRBD2 (6 bases). Germline V gene data show CDR1 as SGHNT and CDR2 as YYREEE (reference sequence). The CDR3 has 14 amino acids. V was pared by 4 bases and J by 7 bases, with 16 bases between. This CDR3 reads CASSDASRENTQYF. DNA for the CDR3: TGTGCCAGCAGCGATGCCTCCCGGGAGAATACGCAGTATTTT.

The chain is built from TRBV5-6 and TRBJ1-2; 7 bases agree with TRBD1. The CDR3 has 14 amino acids. Unmatched junction bases numbered 6, after V lost 4 bases and J lost 3 bases. Germline V CDR1 and CDR2: SGHDT, YYEEEE. The CDR3 DNA reads as TGTGCCAGCAGCCTAAGACAGGGTTACTATGGCTACACCTTC. Protein product: CASSLRQGYYGYTF.

With regard to this clone: Other DNA sequences in the same sample also yield this CDR3. The gene calls are TRBV9 and TRBJ2-7; perhaps TRBD2 as D (5 bases). The V and J ends lost 2 bases and 2 bases respectively, with 8 bases between them. The CDR3 has 13 residues. The germline gives CDR1 SGDLS, CDR2 YYNGEE. The CDR3 DNA reads TGTGCCAGCAGCGTCGGACTCACCTACGAGCAGTACTTC. Translating it yields CASSVGLTYEQYF.

Only a few counts were recorded for this clone. The chain employs TRBV27 and TRBJ1-3; no reliable D call. CDR3 size: 13 residues. Trimming cost V 8 bases and J 3 bases, with 11 bases left between them. Germline CDR1 MNHEY, CDR2 SMNVEV (reference sequence). The CDR3 nucleotides read TGTGCCAGCGTTCCAGCCGGTGGAAACACCATATATTTT. This gives the protein CASVPAGGNTIYF.

The chain couples TRBV2 to TRBJ1-1; D call uncertain. The length of the CDR3 is 12 residues. Germline assignment: CDR1 SNHLY and CDR2 FYNNEI. Trimming took off 7 bases at V and 10 bases at J, with 16 bases between the two ends. The CDR3, as DNA: TGTGCCAGCACTGCGAGGGCAGGTGGAGCTTTCTTT. Its protein is CASTARAGGAFF.

DNA of the CDR3: TGTGCCAGCAGACCACAGGGCAGGATCGGTTCACCCCTCCACTTT. Protein: CASRPQGRIGSPLHF. This chain connects TRBV28 to TRBJ1-6, with D maybe TRBD1 (6 bases). The V and J ends lost 6 bases and 9 bases respectively, with 18 bases between them. The CDR3 contains 15 residues. Germline loops: CDR1 MDHEN, CDR2 SYDVKM.

The chain has TRBV5-1 and TRBJ2-5; the D gene is possibly TRBD1 (6 bases). Trimming pared 3 bases from V and 2 bases from J, leaving 17 bases between. The germline CDR1 and CDR2 sequences are SGHRS and YFSETQ. CDR3 size: 16 residues. CDR3 coding DNA: TGCGCCAGCAGCTATGGGGACACCGGATTTCAAGAGACCCAGTACTTC. It yields the protein CASSYGDTGFQETQYF.

The chain carries TRBV29-1 and TRBJ1-1, with TRBD1 matching 10 bases. The trim removed 6 bases at V and 8 bases at J, leaving 9 bases unmatched. This CDR3 is 13 amino acids long. Per the germline V gene, CDR1 is SQVTM and CDR2 is ANQGSEA. In nucleotides, the CDR3 is TGCAGCGTAACCGGGACAGGGGATTACGAAGCTTTCTTT. Protein: CSVTGTGDYEAFF. Full variable domain (outside the CDR3, taken from reference TRBV29-1 and TRBJ1-1): SAVISQKPSRDICQRGTSLTIQCQVDSQVTMMFWYRQQPGQSLTLIATANQGSEATYESGFVIDKFPISRPNLTFSTLTVSNMSPEDSSIYLCSVTGTGDYEAFFGQGTRLTVV.

The chain joins TRBV29-1 to TRBJ1-5; D remains ambiguous. Germline V gene data show CDR1 as SQVTM and CDR2 as ANQGSEA. Trimming took 4 bases from V and 0 from J, leaving 1 base between them. This CDR3 has 11 amino acids. The CDR3: CSVGSNQPQHF. Written as DNA, the CDR3 is TGCAGCGTTGGTAGCAATCAGCCCCAGCATTTT.

The chain has TRBV9 and TRBJ1-6; the match to TRBD1 covers 8 bases. Trimming took 0 bases from V and 10 from J; bases not matched to a gene: 6. Germline-derived CDR1 and CDR2 are SGDLS and YYNGEE. The CDR3 extends over 15 amino acids. CDR3 in amino acids: CASSVGQGAGSPLHF. CDR3 DNA sequence: TGTGCCAGCAGCGTAGGGCAGGGGGCCGGGTCACCCCTCCACTTT.

CDR3 protein: CASSELTGRETQYF. For the CDR3, the DNA is TGTGCCAGCAGTGAACTAACAGGGAGGGAGACCCAGTACTTC. The chain recombines TRBV6-1 with TRBJ2-5; D assignment may be TRBD1 or TRBD2 (6 bases each). The CDR3 length is 14 residues. Trimming took off 2 bases at V and 5 bases at J, with 12 bases between the two ends. Germline-derived CDR1 and CDR2 are MNHNS and SASEGT.

This clone counts as medium-sized. This chain uses TRBV4-2 with TRBJ1-2; D uncertain. The V gene lost 3 bases and the J gene lost 6 bases, with 14 bases spanning the gap. The CDR3 runs to 14 residues. Germline V gene lookup returns CDR1 LGHNA and CDR2 YNFKEQ. CDR3 amino acids: CASSHPAGPDGYTF. CDR3 nucleotide sequence: TGTGCCAGCAGCCACCCCGCCGGCCCGGATGGCTACACCTTC.

The chain links TRBV19 to TRBJ1-5, with D maybe TRBD1 (6 bases). The V end was cut by 5 bases, the J end by 4 bases, with 12 bases between. Germline CDR1 reads LNHDA; CDR2 reads SQIVND (reference sequence). The CDR3 sequence is 14 residues long. CDR3 nucleotides: TGTGCCAGTAGTCTCTGGGGGCCAAATCAGCCCCAGCATTTT. It is translated as CASSLWGPNQPQHF.

V usage is TRBV2 and J usage is TRBJ1-5; 11 bases are a match to TRBD1. This CDR3 contains 15 residues. CDR1 is SNHLY and CDR2 is FYNNEI in the germline V gene. The ends lost 5 bases at V and 7 bases at J; junction bases unmatched: 7. The CDR3: CASSLGQGALQPQHF. CDR3 nucleotide sequence: TGTGCCAGCAGTCTAGGACAGGGGGCATTACAGCCCCAGCATTTT.

This clone was seen a handful of times. The chain combines TRBV10-2 with TRBJ1-6; D not certain. The V gene's germline CDR1 is WSHSY and CDR2 SAAADI. This CDR3 is built from 15 residues. The V end was cut by 1 base, the J end by 8 bases, with 12 bases between. Here the CDR3 DNA reads TGCGCCAGCAGTGAGTTGGGTTGGCGGGATTCACCCCTCCACTTT. This sequence encodes CASSELGWRDSPLHF.

V usage is TRBV11-2 and J usage is TRBJ2-3; D could derive from TRBD1 or TRBD2 (5 bases each). Trimming took 5 bases from V and 3 from J, leaving 9 bases between them. The CDR3 runs 13 residues. CDR1 is SGHAT and CDR2 is FQNNGV in the germline V gene. In DNA, the CDR3 is TGTGCCAGCAGCGGGGGTTATACAGATACGCAGTATTTT. This sequence encodes CASSGGYTDTQYF.

The chain recombines TRBV15 with TRBJ1-5; unclear D gene. Per the germline V gene, CDR1 is LNHNV and CDR2 is YYDKDF (reference sequence). This CDR3 is built from 15 residues. Trimming took off 1 base at V and 6 bases at J, with 13 bases between the two ends. CDR3 DNA sequence: TGTGCCACCAGCAGAGGGCAAGTCCGGGGTCAGCCCCAGCATTTT. The encoded protein is CATSRGQVRGQPQHF. Filled out from reference TRBV15 and TRBJ1-5, the complete variable domain reads DAMVIQNPRYQVTQFGKPVTLSCSQTLNHNVMYWYQQKSSQAPKLLFHYYDKDFNNEADTPDNFQSRRPNTSFCFLDIRSPGLGDTAMYLCATSRGQVRGQPQHFGDGTRLSIL.

The V call is TRBV11-2, the J call TRBJ1-3; the D gene is possibly TRBD1 (5 bases). The V end lost 4 bases, the J end lost 4 bases, and 11 bases lay between the germline ends. The germline V gene encodes CDR1 SGHAT and CDR2 FQNNGV. The CDR3 is 14 residues long. DNA for the CDR3: TGTGCCAGCAGCTCCTGGGACGTAGGAAACACCATATATTTT. This encodes CASSSWDVGNTIYF.

The chain employs TRBV5-1 and TRBJ2-2, with 10 bases matching TRBD2. V was clipped by 1 base and J by 4 bases; unmatched bases: 13. The CDR3 is 19 residues long. Germline loops: CDR1 SGHRS, CDR2 YFSETQ. CDR3 DNA: TGCGCCAGCAGCTTGACGGTAGCGGGGGGCCCAGGGAGCACCGGGGAGCTGTTTTTT. This codes for CASSLTVAGGPGSTGELFF.